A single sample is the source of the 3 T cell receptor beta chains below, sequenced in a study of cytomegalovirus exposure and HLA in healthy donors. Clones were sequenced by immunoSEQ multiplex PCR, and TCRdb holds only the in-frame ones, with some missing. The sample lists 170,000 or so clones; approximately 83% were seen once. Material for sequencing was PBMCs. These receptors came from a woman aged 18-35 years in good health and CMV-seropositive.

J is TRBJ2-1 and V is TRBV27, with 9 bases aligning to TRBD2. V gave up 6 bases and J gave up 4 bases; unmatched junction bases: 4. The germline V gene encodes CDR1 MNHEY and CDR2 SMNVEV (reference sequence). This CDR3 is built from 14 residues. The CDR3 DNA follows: TGTGCCAGCAGGCCTAGCGGGGATTACAATGAGCAGTTCTTC. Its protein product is CASRPSGDYNEQFF.

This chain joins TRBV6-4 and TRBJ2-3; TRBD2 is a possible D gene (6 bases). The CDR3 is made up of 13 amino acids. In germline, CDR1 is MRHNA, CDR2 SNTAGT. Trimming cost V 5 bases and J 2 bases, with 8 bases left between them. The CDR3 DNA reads TGTGCCAGCAGTCGGGACTTCACAGATACGCAGTATTTT. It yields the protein CASSRDFTDTQYF.

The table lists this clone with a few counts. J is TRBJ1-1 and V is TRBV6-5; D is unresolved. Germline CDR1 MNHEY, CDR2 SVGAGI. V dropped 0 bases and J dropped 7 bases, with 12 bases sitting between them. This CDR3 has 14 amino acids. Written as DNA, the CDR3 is TGTGCCAGCAGTTACTCACTGGAGTTTAGTGAAGCTTTCTTT. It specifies CASSYSLEFSEAFF.